A selection of T cell receptor beta chains follows, all from one sample in a study of T and B cells in COVID-19 patients. MiXCR was run by TCRdb on the multiplex PCR reads, yielding one entry per CDR3 protein. The sample lists 15,000 to 20,000 distinct CDR3 sequences, about 36% occurring once. Sequencing input: blood. The source is a human donor with active COVID-19. The CDR3 runs from the conserved cysteine through the conserved F or W. Each record gives: clone size, J gene, D gene, V gene, CDR3 DNA, CDR3 protein. D genes are given only for firm matches. Clone size, where shown, is once, few, many, or a class for clones that have expanded.

abundance: NA
j_gene: TRBJ2-3
d_gene: TRBD2
v_gene: TRBV18
CDR3nt: TGTGCCAGCTCGCCCGGGACTAGCGGCACAGATACGCAGTATTTT
CDR3aa: CASSPGTSGTDTQYF

abundance: medium-sized
j_gene: TRBJ2-5
d_gene: NA
v_gene: TRBV19
CDR3nt: TGTGCCAGTTGCCAGTCTTTCCAAGAGACCCAGTACTTC
CDR3aa: CASCQSFQETQYF

abundance: NA
j_gene: TRBJ2-3
d_gene: TRBD2
v_gene: TRBV6-1
CDR3nt: TGTGCCAGCAGCCCCCCTCGCGGGACTAAGGAAGATACGCAGTATTTT
CDR3aa: CASSPPRGTKEDTQYF

abundance: NA
j_gene: TRBJ2-3
d_gene: NA
v_gene: TRBV5-6
CDR3nt: TGTGCCAGCAGCCAGGGGGCGGGGGGAAGCACAGATACGCAGTATTTT
CDR3aa: CASSQGAGGSTDTQYF

abundance: NA
j_gene: TRBJ2-5
d_gene: TRBD2
v_gene: TRBV6-2/TRBV6-3
CDR3nt: TGTGCCAGCAATCCCACAGTCGGGACTAGCGGAAGAGAGACCCAGTACTTC
CDR3aa: CASNPTVGTSGRETQYF

abundance: few
j_gene: TRBJ2-1
d_gene: NA
v_gene: TRBV6-5
CDR3nt: TGTGCCAGCGGCTTAGCTGGGGGGGGCAACAATGAGCAGTTCTTC
CDR3aa: CASGLAGGGNNEQFF

abundance: NA
j_gene: TRBJ1-4
d_gene: NA
v_gene: TRBV18
CDR3nt: TGTGCCAGCTCGGGTAGCAGGGAACGGGAAAAACTGTTTTTT
CDR3aa: CASSGSREREKLFF

abundance: few
j_gene: TRBJ2-5
d_gene: NA
v_gene: TRBV5-5
CDR3nt: TGTGCCAGCAGCTTCGGGGCCCGTGAGGGGAGTCGCGAGACCCAGTACTTC
CDR3aa: CASSFGAREGSRETQYF

abundance: NA
j_gene: TRBJ2-3
d_gene: NA
v_gene: TRBV29-1
CDR3nt: TGCAGCGTTGAGGGAATAGGGGCAGATACGCAGTATTTT
CDR3aa: CSVEGIGADTQYF

abundance: many
j_gene: TRBJ2-2
d_gene: NA
v_gene: TRBV27
CDR3nt: TGTGCCAGCAACCAAGACAGAGACACCGGGGAGCTGTTTTTT
CDR3aa: CASNQDRDTGELFF

abundance: few
j_gene: TRBJ2-3
d_gene: NA
v_gene: TRBV12-3/TRBV12-4
CDR3nt: TGTGCCAGCAGCCAAGTCCGCGCAGATACGCAGTATTTT
CDR3aa: CASSQVRADTQYF

abundance: few
j_gene: TRBJ2-2
d_gene: NA
v_gene: TRBV6-6
CDR3nt: TGTGCCAGCAGGCCGACTAGTCCCGGGGAGCTGTTTTTT
CDR3aa: CASRPTSPGELFF

abundance: few
j_gene: TRBJ1-4
d_gene: NA
v_gene: TRBV6-2/TRBV6-3
CDR3nt: TGTGCCAGCTGCAGGGTGGGTCCCAATGAAAAACTGTTTTTT
CDR3aa: CASCRVGPNEKLFF

abundance: NA
j_gene: TRBJ2-5
d_gene: NA
v_gene: TRBV15
CDR3nt: TGTGCCACCAGTCTTTTAGGGGATTTTCAAGAGACCCAGTACTTC
CDR3aa: CATSLLGDFQETQYF

abundance: few
j_gene: TRBJ2-7
d_gene: TRBD1
v_gene: TRBV27
CDR3nt: TGTGCCAGCAGTCGCGTAACTACAGGGGGCACATCCCGGTACGAGCAGTACTTC
CDR3aa: CASSRVTTGGTSRYEQYF

abundance: NA
j_gene: TRBJ2-4
d_gene: NA
v_gene: TRBV19
CDR3nt: TGTGCCAGTAGTATAGCCAAAAACATTCAGTACTTC
CDR3aa: CASSIAKNIQYF

abundance: NA
j_gene: TRBJ2-4
d_gene: TRBD1
v_gene: TRBV6-2/TRBV6-3
CDR3nt: TGTGCCAGCAGCCGGGGACAGATAATAGCCAAAAACATTCAGTACTTC
CDR3aa: CASSRGQIIAKNIQYF